The text below deals with one T cell receptor (beta chain). Its antigen is as yet unknown. The data derive from a study of cytomegalovirus exposure and HLA in healthy donors. The PCR contained 60 Vbeta and 13 Jbeta primers. Libraries were prepared by immunoSEQ multiplex PCR; TCRdb keeps only in-frame clonotypes and omits some of them. Of about 120,000 clones in the sample, more than 65% are singletons; the top ten hold 1.5%. The CDR3 length is 14 residues. CDR1 and CDR2 from the germline V gene are KGHSH and LQKENI. With V trimmed by 5 bases and J by 8 bases, 6 bases remained unmatched. General study results and limits: Later analysis reportedly placed an Asian-associated ancestry cluster below the roughly 700-donor mean in N-insertions. With further analysis later on, most CMV-associated TCR beta chains appeared HLA-restricted.

The sample taken for sequencing was PBMCs. The J gene is TRBJ1-4, the V gene TRBV18; 9 nucleotides match TRBD1. This TCR was sampled from a woman between 18 and 29 years old in good health and CMV-seronegative. The CDR3 region is CASSSGQGTEKLFF. The CDR3 DNA reads as TGTGCCAGCTCATCCGGACAGGGGACCGAAAAACTGTTTTTT.